The clone carrying this T cell receptor beta chain showed up just once. Some clones are missing from TCRdb's copy, which holds only in-frame ones; the method was immunoSEQ multiplex PCR. The table includes 35,000 to 55,000 clones, approximately 90% detected once. Germline lookup yields CDR1 MNHNS and CDR2 SASEGT. With V trimmed by 4 bases and J by 6 bases, 6 bases remained unmatched. The CDR3 consists of 15 residues. The data originate from a study of T cell changes during pregnancy in multiple sclerosis. Sequenced here: CD4+ T cells from peripheral blood mononuclear cells, sampled before pregnancy. The sequence was obtained from a female donor with multiple sclerosis, enrolled in a pregnancy study. V gene TRBV6-1 combines with J gene TRBJ2-1; TRBD1 aligns across 10 bases. The CDR3 DNA is TGTGCCAGCAGTGTGGGACAGGGGCTCTTCAATGAGCAGTTCTTC. Its translation is CASSVGQGLFNEQFF.